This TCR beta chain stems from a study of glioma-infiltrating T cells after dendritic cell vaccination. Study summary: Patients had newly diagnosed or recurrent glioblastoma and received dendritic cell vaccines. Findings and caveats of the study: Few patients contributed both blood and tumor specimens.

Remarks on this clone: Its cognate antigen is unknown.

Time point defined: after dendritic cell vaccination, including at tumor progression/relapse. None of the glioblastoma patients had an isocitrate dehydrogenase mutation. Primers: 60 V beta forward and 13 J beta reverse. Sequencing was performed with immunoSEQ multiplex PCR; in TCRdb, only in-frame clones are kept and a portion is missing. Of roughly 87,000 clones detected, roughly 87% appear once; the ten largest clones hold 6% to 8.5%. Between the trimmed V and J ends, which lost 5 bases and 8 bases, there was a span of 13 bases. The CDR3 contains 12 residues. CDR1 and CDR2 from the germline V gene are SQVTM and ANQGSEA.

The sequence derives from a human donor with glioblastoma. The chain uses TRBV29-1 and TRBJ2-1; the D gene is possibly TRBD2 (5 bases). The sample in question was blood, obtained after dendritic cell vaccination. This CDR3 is CSVSGVSDEQFF. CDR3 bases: TGCAGCGTTAGCGGCGTTAGCGATGAGCAGTTCTTC.